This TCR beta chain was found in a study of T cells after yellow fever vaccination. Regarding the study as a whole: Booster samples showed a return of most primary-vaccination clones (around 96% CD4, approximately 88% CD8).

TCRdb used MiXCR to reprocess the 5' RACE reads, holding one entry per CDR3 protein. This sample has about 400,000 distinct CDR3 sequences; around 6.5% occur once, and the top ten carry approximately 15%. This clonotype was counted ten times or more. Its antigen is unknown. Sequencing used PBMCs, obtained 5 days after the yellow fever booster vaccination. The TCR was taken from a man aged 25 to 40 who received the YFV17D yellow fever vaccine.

The CDR3 protein is CASSLVGGVTGELFF. The CDR3, as DNA: TGTGCCAGCAGCCTGGTTGGAGGGGTCACCGGGGAGCTGTTTTTT. The V call is TRBV7-2, the J call TRBJ2-2; possible D gene TRBD2, 6 bases. CDR1 is SGHTA and CDR2 is FQGNSA in the germline V gene. The CDR3 is made up of 15 amino acids. Trimming removed 5 bases at V and 4 bases at J, with 14 bases between.